This is a list of T cell receptor beta chains from one sample in a study of beta chain features in type 1 diabetes. The repertoire was sequenced with immunoSEQ multiplex PCR; TCRdb's copy has only in-frame clones and lacks some. The repertoire holds approximately 70,000 clones, with almost 50% as singletons. The source material was central memory CD4+ T cells from blood. The receptors were gathered from a man aged 30 to 39 with type 1 diabetes. The CDR3 runs from the conserved cysteine through the conserved F or W. The D gene is left open where the match is weak. A row's size may be missing; if present it is once, few, many or a size class.

CASSYRTSSYNEQFF,TGTGCTAGCAGCTACCGGACTAGCTCCTACAATGAGCAGTTCTTC,15,few,TRBV7-7,TRBD2,TRBJ2-1
CASGGISNQPQHF,TGTGCGAGTGGGGGGATTAGCAATCAGCCCCAGCATTTT,13,few,TRBV7-2,-,TRBJ1-5
CASHETGGYNEQFF,TGTGCCAGCCACGAGACAGGGGGCTACAATGAGCAGTTCTTC,14,-,TRBV6-5,TRBD1,TRBJ2-1
CASSLVGSGSYEQYF,TGTGCCAGCAGCTTAGTTGGTAGCGGCTCCTACGAGCAGTACTTC,15,once,TRBV11-2,-,TRBJ2-7
CASSHRNENSGANVLTF,TGTGCCAGCAGTCACAGAAATGAGAACTCTGGGGCCAACGTCCTGACTTTC,17,-,TRBV27,-,TRBJ2-6
CASSIGTGRETQYF,TGCGCCAGCAGCATTGGGACAGGGCGGGAGACCCAGTACTTC,14,-,TRBV5-1,TRBD1,TRBJ2-5
CASSNKGGLAGEQYF,TGTGCCAGCAGCAATAAGGGGGGACTAGCAGGCGAGCAGTACTTC,15,few,TRBV7-2,TRBD2,TRBJ2-7
CASSSGLAGGFSAREQYF,TGTGCCAGCAGCTCCGGACTAGCGGGAGGGTTTTCGGCCCGCGAGCAGTACTTC,18,few,TRBV7-8,TRBD2,TRBJ2-7
CASSSLTGNTEAFF,TGTGCCAGCAGTTCCCTCACGGGGAACACTGAAGCTTTCTTT,14,-,TRBV6-5,-,TRBJ1-1
CASSFGQGPQPQHF,TGTGCCAGCAGTTTCGGACAGGGGCCTCAGCCCCAGCATTTT,14,-,TRBV6-5,TRBD1,TRBJ1-5
CASRDLAGGPDTQYF,TGTGCCAGCAGGGATCTAGCGGGGGGCCCAGATACGCAGTATTTT,15,-,TRBV2,TRBD2,TRBJ2-3
CATRTGGGFQETQYF,TGTGCCACCCGGACAGGGGGCGGGTTTCAAGAGACCCAGTACTTC,15,-,TRBV10-3,TRBD1,TRBJ2-5
CSVAGRTNQETQYF,TGCAGCGTAGCGGGACGGACGAATCAAGAGACCCAGTACTTC,14,-,TRBV29-1,TRBD2,TRBJ2-5
CASSLTDSGGYEQYF,TGTGCCAGCAGCTTAACGGATAGCGGGGGCTACGAGCAGTACTTC,15,-,TRBV7-9,TRBD2,TRBJ2-7
CASSEPWTSGRGEDTQYF,TGTGCCAGCAGTGAACCTTGGACTAGCGGGAGGGGGGAAGATACGCAGTATTTT,18,-,TRBV2,TRBD2,TRBJ2-3
CASSIGGQGRTGELFF,TGCGCCAGCAGCATTGGGGGACAGGGAAGGACCGGGGAGCTGTTTTTT,16,-,TRBV5-1,TRBD1,TRBJ2-2
CASSFEGGGREDIQYF,TGTGCCAGTAGTTTCGAAGGGGGCGGGAGGGAGGACATTCAGTACTTC,16,-,TRBV19,TRBD2,TRBJ2-4
CASSAPGLGDTQYF,TGTGCCAGCTCAGCTCCGGGACTAGGAGATACGCAGTATTTT,14,-,TRBV18,TRBD2,TRBJ2-3
CAISGQTSGYNEQFF,TGTGCCATCAGTGGCCAAACTAGCGGATACAATGAGCAGTTCTTC,15,once,TRBV10-3,TRBD2,TRBJ2-1
CSATGTGGTEAFF,TGCAGCGCTACCGGGACAGGGGGCACTGAAGCTTTCTTT,13,few,TRBV29-1,TRBD1,TRBJ1-1
CASTAGPSTEAFF,TGTGCCAGCACCGCAGGCCCTTCCACTGAAGCTTTCTTT,13,-,TRBV2,-,TRBJ1-1
CAIRDRDEQYF,TGTGCCATCAGAGACAGGGACGAGCAGTACTTC,11,-,TRBV10-3,TRBD1,TRBJ2-7
CASSFVDRATEAFF,TGCGCCAGCAGCTTTGTAGACAGGGCCACTGAAGCTTTCTTT,14,few,TRBV5-1,TRBD1,TRBJ1-1
CASSLGGTGGYEQYF,TGTGCCAGCAGCTTAGGGGGGACAGGGGGTTACGAGCAGTACTTC,15,-,TRBV7-9,TRBD1,TRBJ2-7
CASGDRNTGELFF,TGTGCCAGTGGGGACAGAAACACCGGGGAGCTGTTTTTT,13,-,TRBV19,TRBD1,TRBJ2-2
CASTTGGYSGANVLTF,TGTGCCAGCACCACCGGCGGATACTCTGGGGCCAACGTCCTGACTTTC,16,-,TRBV5-4,-,TRBJ2-6
CSVDGQRAGGYTF,TGCAGCGTTGACGGGCAGAGGGCCGGTGGCTACACCTTC,13,few,TRBV29-1,-,TRBJ1-2
CASSPQIWQPQHF,TGTGCCAGCAGTCCCCAGATCTGGCAGCCCCAGCATTTT,13,few,TRBV27,-,TRBJ1-5
CASSQDKLGGYGYTF,TGCGCCAGCAGCCAAGATAAGCTAGGGGGCTATGGCTACACCTTC,15,few,TRBV4-1,-,TRBJ1-2
CAWSGEAYGYTF,TGTGCCTGGAGCGGGGAGGCGTACGGCTACACCTTC,12,-,TRBV30,-,TRBJ1-2
CASSSRLAGDHEQYF,TGCGCCAGCAGCTCCCGACTAGCGGGAGATCACGAGCAGTACTTC,15,few,TRBV5-1,TRBD2,TRBJ2-7
CAISESRGPGEQYF,TGTGCCATCAGTGAGTCTAGGGGGCCGGGCGAGCAGTACTTC,14,few,TRBV10-3,TRBD1,TRBJ2-7
CASSVHRGLAEAFF,TGTGCCAGCAGCGTCCACAGGGGGCTGGCTGAAGCTTTCTTT,14,-,TRBV14,TRBD1,TRBJ1-1
CASSEGSADFGGEKLFF,TGTGCCAGCAGTGAAGGGTCGGCAGACTTCGGGGGAGAAAAACTGTTTTTT,17,-,TRBV2,-,TRBJ1-4
CASLSPAESYNEQFF,TGTGCCAGCCTTTCCCCCGCGGAGTCCTACAATGAGCAGTTCTTC,15,-,TRBV5-6,-,TRBJ2-1
CASGLVLQSSGGGETQYF,TGTGCTAGTGGTTTGGTCCTCCAGTCGAGCGGGGGGGGAGAGACCCAGTACTTC,18,-,TRBV12-5,TRBD2,TRBJ2-5
CASSLPGTGGLGEKLFF,TGTGCCAGCAGCCTTCCCGGGACGGGTGGACTAGGCGAAAAACTGTTTTTT,17,once,TRBV9,-,TRBJ1-4
CASSPRDSSYNEQFF,TGTGCCAGCAGCCCCCGGGACTCTTCCTACAATGAGCAGTTCTTC,15,-,TRBV4-2,-,TRBJ2-1
CASSPEQGGGYTF,TGTGCTAGCAGCCCTGAACAGGGTGGAGGCTACACCTTC,13,-,TRBV7-7,-,TRBJ1-2
CASSLPSGGYQPQHF,TGTGCCAGCAGTCTGCCTTCAGGGGGTTATCAGCCCCAGCATTTT,15,few,TRBV28,TRBD1,TRBJ1-5
CASSVAGGYEQYF,TGTGCCAGCAGCGTAGCGGGAGGGTACGAGCAGTACTTC,13,few,TRBV7-2,TRBD2,TRBJ2-7
CSVTGTSALQETQYF,TGCAGCGTGACCGGGACTAGCGCTTTACAAGAGACCCAGTACTTC,15,-,TRBV29-1,TRBD2,TRBJ2-5